Presented here are 18 T cell receptor beta chains from one specimen sequenced in a study of T cells after yellow fever vaccination. MiXCR was run by TCRdb on the 5' RACE reads, yielding one entry per CDR3 protein. Among about 240,000 distinct CDR3 sequences listed, about 7% were seen once. The sample in question was CD4+ T cells sorted from PBMCs, obtained 15 days after the yellow fever booster vaccination. These receptors all come from a man younger than 45 who received the YFV17D yellow fever vaccine.

Only a few counts were recorded for this clonotype. The CDR3 DNA sequence: TGTGCCAGCAGCTTAGATCCTGGGGGGGTCGGTGGCTACACCTTC. It encodes CASSLDPGGVGGYTF. J is TRBJ1-2 and V is TRBV11-2; D might be TRBD1 (5 bases). CDR1 is SGHAT and CDR2 is FQNNGV in the germline V gene. The CDR3 spans 15 residues. Deletions cut 0 bases from V and 7 bases from J, with 15 bases between.

This clonotype appeared a few times. The V gene is TRBV5-1, the J gene TRBJ2-1; no firm D call. CDR1 is SGHRS and CDR2 is YFSETQ in the germline V gene. V was trimmed by 2 bases and J by 0 bases, leaving 15 bases between them. This CDR3 is 17 amino acids long. The CDR3 region is CASSLEVSWSSYNEQFF. The CDR3 region has the DNA TGCGCCAGCAGCTTAGAGGTTTCTTGGAGCTCCTACAATGAGCAGTTCTTC.

The chain uses TRBV20-1 and TRBJ1-4, with 7 bases aligning to TRBD1. The CDR3 length is 13 residues. The germline CDR1 and CDR2 sequences are DFQATT and SNEGSKA (reference sequence). With V trimmed by 6 bases and J by 6 bases, 7 bases remained unmatched. CDR3 coding DNA: TGCAGTGCCTCCCGACAGGGTCATGAAAAACTGTTTTTT. It yields the protein CSASRQGHEKLFF.

This clonotype turned up a few times. The chain is built from TRBV11-2 and TRBJ2-7; tentatively, D is TRBD1 (6 bases). Germline CDR1 is SGHAT and CDR2 is FQNNGV. Trimming took off 2 bases at V and 2 bases at J, with 22 bases between the two ends. This CDR3 has 18 residues. The CDR3 loop is CASSLKGGPSGPAYEQYF. The CDR3 nucleotides are TGTGCCAGCAGCTTAAAAGGGGGTCCCTCGGGGCCAGCCTACGAGCAGTACTTC.

The V call is TRBV7-3, the J call TRBJ2-6, with 7 bases aligning to TRBD1. V lost 2 bases, J lost 4 bases, and 5 bases stayed unmatched. Germline V gene data show CDR1 as SGHTA and CDR2 as FQGTGA. The CDR3 runs to 16 residues. The CDR3 region has the DNA TGTGCCAGCAGCTTAGCAGGGGGATCCGGGGCCAACGTCCTGACTTTC. The encoded protein is CASSLAGGSGANVLTF.

This clonotype was counted a few times. The rearrangement joins TRBV6-2 or TRBV6-3 to TRBJ2-1; D not resolved. The length of the CDR3 is 15 residues. Trimming pared 2 bases from V and 0 bases from J, leaving 8 bases between. CDR1 and CDR2 (germline): MNHEY, SVGEGT. For the CDR3, the DNA is TGTGCCAGCAGTTACGTGGGCAGCTCCTACAATGAGCAGTTCTTC. It codes for CASSYVGSSYNEQFF.

This clonotype was seen many times. The chain is built from TRBV5-5 and TRBJ2-3; D gene ambiguous. The V gene's germline CDR1 is SGHKS and CDR2 YYEKEE (reference sequence). The CDR3 runs to 12 residues. V dropped 5 bases and J dropped 5 bases, with 9 bases sitting between them. Here the CDR3 reads CASSPLGDTQYF. As DNA, the CDR3 is TGTGCCAGCAGTCCCCTGGGAGATACGCAGTATTTT.

The chain recombines TRBV5-5 with TRBJ2-6; D is unresolved. The CDR3 contains 16 residues. Trimming shortened V by 0 bases and J by 3 bases, and 10 bases separated the two germline ends. Per the germline V gene, CDR1 is SGHKS and CDR2 is YYEKEE (reference sequence). Here the CDR3 reads CASSLDPFFGANVLTF. The CDR3 nucleotides are TGTGCCAGCAGCTTGGACCCTTTCTTTGGGGCCAACGTCCTGACTTTC.

This clonotype has just a few counts. This sequence joins TRBV5-1 and TRBJ1-1; possible D gene TRBD1, 5 bases. Germline-derived CDR1 and CDR2 are SGHRS and YFSETQ. The V gene lost 6 bases and the J gene lost 4 bases, with 22 bases spanning the gap. The length of the CDR3 is 16 residues. CDR3: CASTNGAGLTSTEAFF. CDR3 nucleotide sequence: TGCGCCAGCACAAATGGGGCAGGGCTGACATCCACTGAAGCTTTCTTT.

There are many counts of this clonotype. V and J are TRBV2 and TRBJ2-1, with D perhaps TRBD2 (5 bases). The V end was cut by 3 bases, the J end by 5 bases, with 8 bases between. This CDR3 has 13 amino acids. Looked up from germline, CDR1 is SNHLY and CDR2 is FYNNEI. This CDR3 reads CASSDEGNNEQFF. The CDR3 nucleotides read TGTGCCAGCAGTGACGAGGGTAACAATGAGCAGTTCTTC.

This clonotype has more than one count but fewer than ten. The chain carries TRBV20-1 and TRBJ1-5; TRBD1 might be the D (5 bases). Trimming pared 3 bases from V and 0 bases from J, leaving 15 bases between. Per germline, CDR1 DFQATT and CDR2 SNEGSKA (reference sequence). The CDR3 contains 16 residues. This CDR3 is CSASPLQGYSNQPQHF. In DNA, the CDR3 is TGCAGTGCTAGCCCCCTGCAGGGTTATAGCAATCAGCCCCAGCATTTT.

The rearrangement joins TRBV6-1 to TRBJ2-2; TRBD2 agrees at 10 bases. V was clipped by 8 bases and J by 2 bases; unmatched bases: 5. Per germline, CDR1 MNHNS and CDR2 SASEGT. This CDR3 has 15 amino acids. The CDR3 bases are TGTGCCAGCGTACGGACTAGCGGAAACACCGGGGAGCTGTTTTTT. Residues: CASVRTSGNTGELFF.

The chain links TRBV6-1 to TRBJ2-3; D gene ambiguous. Germline assignment: CDR1 MNHNS and CDR2 SASEGT. V gave up 5 bases and J gave up 2 bases, with 11 bases separating them. This CDR3 has 14 residues. CDR3 residues: CASSPRTYTDTQYF. The CDR3 coding sequence is TGTGCCAGCAGTCCTAGGACCTACACAGATACGCAGTATTTT.

This clonotype was found many times. V usage is TRBV20-1 and J usage is TRBJ2-7; tentative D call: TRBD2 (6 bases). This CDR3 contains 11 residues. Germline V gene data show CDR1 as DFQATT and CDR2 as SNEGSKA (reference sequence). V shed 3 bases and J shed 6 bases, with 9 bases lying between them. CDR3 in DNA: TGCAGTGCTAGTGTGGGGGGCGAGCAGTACTTC. Amino acid sequence: CSASVGGEQYF.

Here the CDR3 reads CASSSVAGAITGELFF. CDR3 bases: TGTGCCAGCAGTTCGGTGGCGGGAGCGATCACCGGGGAGCTGTTTTTT. The chain employs TRBV5-4 and TRBJ2-2; TRBD2 agrees at 7 bases. There are 16 residues in the CDR3. The germline gives CDR1 SGHNT, CDR2 YYREEE (reference sequence). With V trimmed by 5 bases and J by 4 bases, 11 bases remained unmatched.

This clonotype showed up many times. The rearrangement uses TRBV12-3 or TRBV12-4 and TRBJ2-7; TRBD2 agrees at 14 bases. V was pared by 6 bases and J by 6 bases, with 10 bases of the junction left unmatched. There are 16 residues in the CDR3. Here the CDR3 reads CASREGLAGVGAEQYF. The CDR3 nucleotides read TGTGCCAGCAGGGAGGGACTAGCGGGAGTAGGGGCCGAGCAGTACTTC.

In this sample, this clonotype turned up a few times. The chain carries TRBV7-2 and TRBJ2-1; D possibly corresponds to TRBD2 (5 bases). CDR1 and CDR2 from the germline V gene are SGHTA and FQGNSA. The CDR3 is 16 amino acids. The germline V and J ends were trimmed by 2 bases and 0 bases, with 11 bases remaining between them. The CDR3 reads CASSLLVGSSYNEQFF. CDR3 coding DNA: TGTGCCAGCAGCTTACTAGTTGGGAGCTCCTACAATGAGCAGTTCTTC. The variable domain in full, with the rest retrieved from reference TRBV7-2 and TRBJ2-1, is GAGVSQSPSNKVTEKGKDVELRCDPISGHTALYWYRQSLGQGLEFLIYFQGNSAPDKSGLPSDRFSAERTGGSVSTLTIQRTQQEDSAVYLCASSLLVGSSYNEQFFGPGTRLTVL.

This clonotype has a handful of counts. The chain links TRBV19 to TRBJ2-5; D ambiguous. This CDR3 has 14 residues. Germline V lookup: CDR1 LNHDA, CDR2 SQIVND (reference sequence). V lost 5 bases and J 2 bases, leaving 12 bases between the germline ends. Here the CDR3 DNA reads TGTGCCAGTAGTGACCGGAAAACTCAAGAGACCCAGTACTTC. Translation gives CASSDRKTQETQYF.